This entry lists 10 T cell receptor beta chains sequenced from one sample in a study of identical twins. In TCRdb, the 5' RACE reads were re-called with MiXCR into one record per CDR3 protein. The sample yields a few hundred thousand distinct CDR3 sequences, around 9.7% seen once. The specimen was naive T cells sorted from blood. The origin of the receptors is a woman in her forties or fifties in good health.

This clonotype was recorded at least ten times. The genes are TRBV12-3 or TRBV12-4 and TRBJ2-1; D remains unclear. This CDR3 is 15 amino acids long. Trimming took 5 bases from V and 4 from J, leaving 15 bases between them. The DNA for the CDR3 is TGTGCCAGCAGTCCCCAGAGAACTCGGTACAATGAGCAGTTCTTC. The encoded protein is CASSPQRTRYNEQFF.

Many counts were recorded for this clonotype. The CDR3 region has the DNA TGTGCCAGCAGCGAGCTCCTAAATGAGCAGTACTTC. Residues: CASSELLNEQYF. The chain is built from TRBV7-9 and TRBJ2-7; D remains unclear. Looked up from germline, CDR1 is SEHNR and CDR2 is FQNEAQ (reference sequence). V was pared by 5 bases and J by 7 bases, with 12 bases between. The length of the CDR3 is 12 residues.

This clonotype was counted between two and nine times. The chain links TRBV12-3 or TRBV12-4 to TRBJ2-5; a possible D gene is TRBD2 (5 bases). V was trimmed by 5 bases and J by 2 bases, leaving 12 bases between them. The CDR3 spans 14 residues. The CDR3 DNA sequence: TGTGCCAGCAGTCAGGTCCTAGCACAAGAGACCCAGTACTTC. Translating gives CASSQVLAQETQYF.

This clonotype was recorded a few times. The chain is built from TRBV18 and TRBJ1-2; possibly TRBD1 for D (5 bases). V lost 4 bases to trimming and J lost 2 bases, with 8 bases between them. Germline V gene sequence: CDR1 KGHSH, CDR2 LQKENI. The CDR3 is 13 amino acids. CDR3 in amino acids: CASSRQSNYGYTF. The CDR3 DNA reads TGTGCCAGCTCACGACAGAGCAACTATGGCTACACCTTC. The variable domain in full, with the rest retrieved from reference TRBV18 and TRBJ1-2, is NAGVMQNPRHLVRRRGQEARLRCSPMKGHSHVYWYRQLPEEGLKFMVYLQKENIIDESGMPKERFSAEFPKEGPSILRIQQVVRGDSAAYFCASSRQSNYGYTFGSGTRLTVV.

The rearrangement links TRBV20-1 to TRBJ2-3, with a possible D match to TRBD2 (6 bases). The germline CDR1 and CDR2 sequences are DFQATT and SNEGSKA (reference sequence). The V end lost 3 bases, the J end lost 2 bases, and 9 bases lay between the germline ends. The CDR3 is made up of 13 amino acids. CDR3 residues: CSASGSVTDTQYF. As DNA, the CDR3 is TGCAGTGCTAGCGGGAGTGTCACAGATACGCAGTATTTT.

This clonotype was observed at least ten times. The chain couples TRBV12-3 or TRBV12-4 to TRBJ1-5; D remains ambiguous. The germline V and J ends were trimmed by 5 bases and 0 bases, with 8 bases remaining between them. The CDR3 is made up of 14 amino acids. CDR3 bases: TGTGCCAGCAGTGCCACTTATAGCAATCAGCCCCAGCATTTT. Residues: CASSATYSNQPQHF.

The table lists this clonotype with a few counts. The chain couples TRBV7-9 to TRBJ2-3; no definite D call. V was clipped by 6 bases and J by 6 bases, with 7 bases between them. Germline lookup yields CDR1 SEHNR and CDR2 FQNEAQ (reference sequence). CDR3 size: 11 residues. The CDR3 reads CASRSWDTQYF. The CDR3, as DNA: TGTGCCAGCAGGTCGTGGGATACGCAGTATTTT.

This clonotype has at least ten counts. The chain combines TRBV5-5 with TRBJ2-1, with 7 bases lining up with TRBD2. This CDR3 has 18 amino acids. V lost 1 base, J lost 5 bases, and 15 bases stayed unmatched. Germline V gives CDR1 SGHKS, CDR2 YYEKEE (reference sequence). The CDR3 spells CASSLRRTSFPTNNEQFF. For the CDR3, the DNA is TGTGCCAGCAGCTTGCGAAGGACTAGTTTCCCGACAAACAATGAGCAGTTCTTC.

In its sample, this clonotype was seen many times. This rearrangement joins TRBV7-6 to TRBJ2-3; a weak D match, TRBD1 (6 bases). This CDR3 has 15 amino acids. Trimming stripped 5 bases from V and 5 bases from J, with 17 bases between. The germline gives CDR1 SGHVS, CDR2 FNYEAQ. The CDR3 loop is CASSDTFQGQDTQYF. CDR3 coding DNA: TGTGCCAGCAGCGATACTTTCCAGGGGCAAGATACGCAGTATTTT.

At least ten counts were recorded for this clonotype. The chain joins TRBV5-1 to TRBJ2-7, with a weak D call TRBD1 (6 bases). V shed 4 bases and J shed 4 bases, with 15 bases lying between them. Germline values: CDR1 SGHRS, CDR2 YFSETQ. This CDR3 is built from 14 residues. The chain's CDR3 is CASSTRGITYEQYF. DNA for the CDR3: TGCGCCAGCAGCACCAGGGGCATAACGTACGAGCAGTACTTC. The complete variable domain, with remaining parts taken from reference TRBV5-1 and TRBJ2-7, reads KAGVTQTPRYLIKTRGQQVTLSCSPISGHRSVSWYQQTPGQGLQFLFEYFSETQRNKGNFPGRFSGRQFSNSRSEMNVSTLELGDSALYLCASSTRGITYEQYFGPGTRLTVT.